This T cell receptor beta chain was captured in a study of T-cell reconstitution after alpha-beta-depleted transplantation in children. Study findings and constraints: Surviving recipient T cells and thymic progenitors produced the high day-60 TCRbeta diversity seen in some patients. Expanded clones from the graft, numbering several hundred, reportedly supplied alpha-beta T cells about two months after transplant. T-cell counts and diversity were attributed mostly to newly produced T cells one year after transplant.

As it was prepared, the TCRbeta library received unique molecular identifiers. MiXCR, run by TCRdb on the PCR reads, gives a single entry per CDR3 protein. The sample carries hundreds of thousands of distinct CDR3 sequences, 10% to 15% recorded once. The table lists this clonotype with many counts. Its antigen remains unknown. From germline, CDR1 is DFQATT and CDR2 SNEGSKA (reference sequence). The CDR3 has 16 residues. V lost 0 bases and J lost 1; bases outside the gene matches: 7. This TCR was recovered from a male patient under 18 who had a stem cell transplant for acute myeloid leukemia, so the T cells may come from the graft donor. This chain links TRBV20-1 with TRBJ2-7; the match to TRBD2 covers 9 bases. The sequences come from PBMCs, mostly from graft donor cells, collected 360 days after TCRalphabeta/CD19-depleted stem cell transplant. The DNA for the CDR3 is TGCAGTGCTAGAGATAGGAGCGGGAGGAGATCCTACGAGCAGTACTTC. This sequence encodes CSARDRSGRRSYEQYF.